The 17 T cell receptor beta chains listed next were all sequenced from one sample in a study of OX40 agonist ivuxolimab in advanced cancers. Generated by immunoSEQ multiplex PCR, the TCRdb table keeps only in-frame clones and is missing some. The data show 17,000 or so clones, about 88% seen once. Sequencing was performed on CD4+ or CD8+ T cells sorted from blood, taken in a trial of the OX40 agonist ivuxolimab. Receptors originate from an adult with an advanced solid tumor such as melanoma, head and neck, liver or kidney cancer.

CDR3 in DNA: TGTGCCACCCTAGGGGAGGGCCTATCGTATGGCTACACCTTC. Protein product: CATLGEGLSYGYTF. The chain is built from TRBV15 and TRBJ1-2, with a tentative D call TRBD1 (5 bases). Trimming pared 8 bases from V and 5 bases from J, leaving 18 bases between. Germline CDR1 is LNHNV and CDR2 is YYDKDF (reference sequence). The CDR3 covers 14 residues.

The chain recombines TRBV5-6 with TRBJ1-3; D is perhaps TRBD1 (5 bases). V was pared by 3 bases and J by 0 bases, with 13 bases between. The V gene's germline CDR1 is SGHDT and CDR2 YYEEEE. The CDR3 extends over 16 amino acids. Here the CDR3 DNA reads TGTGCCAGCAGCTCGTGGAGACAGAGCTCTGGAAACACCATATATTTT. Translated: CASSSWRQSSGNTIYF.

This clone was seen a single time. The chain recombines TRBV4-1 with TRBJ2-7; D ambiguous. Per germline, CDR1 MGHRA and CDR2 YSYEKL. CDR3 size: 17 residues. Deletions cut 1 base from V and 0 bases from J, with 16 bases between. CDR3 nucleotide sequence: TGCGCCAGCAGCCAAGGCGCCGAGTACGTTTACTCCTACGAGCAGTACTTC. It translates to CASSQGAEYVYSYEQYF.

The CDR3 loop is CASSMVLRNYGYTF. DNA for the CDR3: TGTGCCAGTAGTATGGTCCTCCGGAACTATGGCTACACCTTC. The chain is built from TRBV19 and TRBJ1-2; D gene ambiguous. CDR3 length equals 14 residues. V was shortened by 3 bases and J by 2 bases, with 10 bases between the two germline ends. The germline V gene has CDR1 LNHDA and CDR2 SQIVND (reference sequence). Variable domain in full (rest from reference TRBV19 and TRBJ1-2): DGGITQSPKYLFRKEGQNVTLSCEQNLNHDAMYWYRQDPGQGLRLIYYSQIVNDFQKGDIAEGYSVSREKKESFPLTVTSAQKNPTAFYLCASSMVLRNYGYTFGSGTRLTVV.

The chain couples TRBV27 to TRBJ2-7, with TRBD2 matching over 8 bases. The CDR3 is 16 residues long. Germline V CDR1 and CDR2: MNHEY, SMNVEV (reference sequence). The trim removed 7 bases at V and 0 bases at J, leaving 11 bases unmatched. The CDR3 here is CASTPAGGLSSYEQYF. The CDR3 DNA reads TGTGCCAGCACCCCTGCGGGGGGCCTAAGCTCCTACGAGCAGTACTTC.

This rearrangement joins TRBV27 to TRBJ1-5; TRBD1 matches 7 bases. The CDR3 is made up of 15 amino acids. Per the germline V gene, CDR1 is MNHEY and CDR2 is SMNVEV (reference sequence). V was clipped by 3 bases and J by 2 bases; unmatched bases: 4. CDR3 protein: CASSFGTAGNQPQHF. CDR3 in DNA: TGTGCCAGCAGTTTCGGGACAGCTGGCAATCAGCCCCAGCATTTT.

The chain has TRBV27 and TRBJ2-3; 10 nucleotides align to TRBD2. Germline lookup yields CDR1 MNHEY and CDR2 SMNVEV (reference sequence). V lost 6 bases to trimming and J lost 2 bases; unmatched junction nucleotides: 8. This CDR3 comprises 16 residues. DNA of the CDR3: TGTGCCAGCAGCAGCCTAGCGGGGGCCGCCACAGATACGCAGTATTTT. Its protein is CASSSLAGAATDTQYF.

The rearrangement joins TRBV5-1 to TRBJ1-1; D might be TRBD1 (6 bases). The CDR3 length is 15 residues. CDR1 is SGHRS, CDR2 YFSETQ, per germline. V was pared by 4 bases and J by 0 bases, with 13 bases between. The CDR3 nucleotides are TGCGCCAGCAGCCAGAGGGAGGGGGTGAACACTGAAGCTTTCTTT. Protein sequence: CASSQREGVNTEAFF.

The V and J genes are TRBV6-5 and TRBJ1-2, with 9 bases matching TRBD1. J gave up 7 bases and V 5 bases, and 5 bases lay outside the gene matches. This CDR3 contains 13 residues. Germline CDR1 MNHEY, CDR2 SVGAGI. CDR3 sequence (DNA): TGTGCCAGCAGTAAGACAGGGGGTCTTGGCTACACCTTC. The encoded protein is CASSKTGGLGYTF.

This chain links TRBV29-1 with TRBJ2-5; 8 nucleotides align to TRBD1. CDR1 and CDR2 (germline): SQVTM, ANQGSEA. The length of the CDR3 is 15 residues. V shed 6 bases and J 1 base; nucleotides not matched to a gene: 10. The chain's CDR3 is CSVLTGEWSQETQYF. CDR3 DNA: TGCAGCGTCCTGACAGGGGAATGGTCCCAAGAGACCCAGTACTTC. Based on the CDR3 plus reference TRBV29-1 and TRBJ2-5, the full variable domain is SAVISQKPSRDICQRGTSLTIQCQVDSQVTMMFWYRQQPGQSLTLIATANQGSEATYESGFVIDKFPISRPNLTFSTLTVSNMSPEDSSIYLCSVLTGEWSQETQYFGPGTRLLVL.

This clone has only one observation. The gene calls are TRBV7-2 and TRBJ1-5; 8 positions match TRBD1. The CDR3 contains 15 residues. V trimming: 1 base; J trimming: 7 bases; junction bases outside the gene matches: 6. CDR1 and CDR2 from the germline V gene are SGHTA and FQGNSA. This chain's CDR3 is CASSLGTGSGQPQHF. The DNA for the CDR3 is TGTGCCAGCAGCTTAGGGACAGGGTCGGGCCAGCCCCAGCATTTT. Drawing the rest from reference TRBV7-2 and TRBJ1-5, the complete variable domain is GAGVSQSPSNKVTEKGKDVELRCDPISGHTALYWYRQSLGQGLEFLIYFQGNSAPDKSGLPSDRFSAERTGGSVSTLTIQRTQQEDSAVYLCASSLGTGSGQPQHFGDGTRLSIL.

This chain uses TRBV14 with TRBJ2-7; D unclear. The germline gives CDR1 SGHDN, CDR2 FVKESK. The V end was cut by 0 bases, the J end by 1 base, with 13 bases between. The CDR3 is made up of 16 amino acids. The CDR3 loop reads CASSQDSVDLSYEQYF. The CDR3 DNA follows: TGTGCCAGCAGCCAAGATTCTGTGGACCTTTCCTACGAGCAGTACTTC.

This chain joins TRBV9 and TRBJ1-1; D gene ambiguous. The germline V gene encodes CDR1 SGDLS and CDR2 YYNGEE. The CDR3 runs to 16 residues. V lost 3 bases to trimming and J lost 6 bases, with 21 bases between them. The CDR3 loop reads CASSGGHEGSWAEAFF. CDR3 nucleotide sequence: TGTGCCAGCAGCGGAGGTCATGAGGGATCTTGGGCTGAAGCTTTCTTT. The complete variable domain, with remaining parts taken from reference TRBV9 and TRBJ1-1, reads DSGVTQTPKHLITATGQRVTLRCSPRSGDLSVYWYQQSLDQGLQFLIQYYNGEERAKGNILERFSAQQFPDLHSELNLSSLELGDSALYFCASSGGHEGSWAEAFFGQGTRLTVV.

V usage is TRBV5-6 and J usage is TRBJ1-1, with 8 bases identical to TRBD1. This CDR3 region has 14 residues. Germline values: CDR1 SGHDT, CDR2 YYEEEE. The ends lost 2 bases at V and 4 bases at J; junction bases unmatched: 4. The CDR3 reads CASSFGQGGTEAFF. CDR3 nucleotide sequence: TGTGCCAGCAGCTTCGGACAGGGCGGCACTGAAGCTTTCTTT. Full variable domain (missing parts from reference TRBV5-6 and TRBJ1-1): DAGVTQSPTHLIKTRGQQVTLRCSPKSGHDTVSWYQQALGQGPQFIFQYYEEEERQRGNFPDRFSGHQFPNYSSELNVNALLLGDSALYLCASSFGQGGTEAFFGQGTRLTVV.

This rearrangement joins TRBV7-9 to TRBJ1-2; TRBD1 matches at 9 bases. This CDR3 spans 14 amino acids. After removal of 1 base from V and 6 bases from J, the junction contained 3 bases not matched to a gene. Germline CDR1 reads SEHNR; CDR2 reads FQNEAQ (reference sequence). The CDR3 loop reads CASSLDRGLDGYTF. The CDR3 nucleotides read TGTGCCAGCAGCTTAGACAGGGGGCTTGATGGCTACACCTTC.

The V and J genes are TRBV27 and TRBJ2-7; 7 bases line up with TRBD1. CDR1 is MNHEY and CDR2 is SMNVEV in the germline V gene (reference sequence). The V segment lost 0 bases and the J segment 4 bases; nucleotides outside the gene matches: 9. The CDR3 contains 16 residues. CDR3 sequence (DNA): TGTGCCAGCAGTTTATCGGAAACAGGGGCGAGATACGAGCAGTACTTC. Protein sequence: CASSLSETGARYEQYF.

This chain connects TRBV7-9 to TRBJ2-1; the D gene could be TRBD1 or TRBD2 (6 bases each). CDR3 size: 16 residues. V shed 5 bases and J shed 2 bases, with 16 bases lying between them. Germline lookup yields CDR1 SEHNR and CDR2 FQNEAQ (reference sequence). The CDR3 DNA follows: TGTGCCAGCAGCCTCCAGTTCGGGGGCACCTACAATGAGCAGTTCTTC. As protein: CASSLQFGGTYNEQFF.